Shown below are 8 T cell receptor beta chains from a single sample sequenced in a study of blood T cell repertoires in COVID-19. The method was immunoSEQ multiplex PCR; TCRdb's version includes in-frame clones alone and lacks a portion of them. The data contain fewer than 300,000 clones, approximately 93% of them singletons. What was sequenced was peripheral blood. The receptors come from a young woman with COVID-19, enrolled during active disease.

Worth noting for this clone: The sample contains more than one DNA sequence encoding this CDR3. The chain has TRBV19 and TRBJ1-1, with a possible D match to TRBD1 (5 bases). Germline CDR1 LNHDA, CDR2 SQIVND (reference sequence). This CDR3 spans 14 amino acids. Trimming pared 3 bases from V and 1 base from J, leaving 9 bases between. For the CDR3, the DNA is TGTGCCAGTAGTATCGGGAGGGGGAACACTGAAGCTTTCTTT. This translates into CASSIGRGNTEAFF.

The chain recombines TRBV12-3 or TRBV12-4 with TRBJ1-5; D is perhaps TRBD1 (5 bases). V lost 5 bases and J 4 bases, leaving 9 bases between the germline ends. CDR3 length: 13 amino acids. DNA of the CDR3: TGTGCCAGCAGTCGAAGACAGAATCAGCCCCAGCATTTT. The encoded protein is CASSRRQNQPQHF.

V is TRBV28 and J is TRBJ2-7; 7 bases are shared with TRBD2. This CDR3 region has 16 residues. V trimming: 4 bases; J trimming: 0 bases; junction bases outside the gene matches: 9. Germline-derived CDR1 and CDR2 are MDHEN and SYDVKM. In DNA, the CDR3 is TGTGCCAGCAGTTCGCCTAGCGGCCCAAGCTCCTACGAGCAGTACTTC. It yields the protein CASSSPSGPSSYEQYF.

The chain recombines TRBV11-2 with TRBJ2-1; the match to TRBD2 covers 11 bases. The J segment lost 2 bases and the V segment lost 0 bases, leaving 9 bases of the junction unmatched. CDR1 is SGHAT, CDR2 FQNNGV, per germline. CDR3 length: 19 amino acids. CDR3 sequence: CASSLELGRLAGTYNEQFF. Here the CDR3 DNA reads TGTGCCAGCAGCTTAGAGCTGGGTAGACTAGCGGGAACCTACAATGAGCAGTTCTTC.

A note on this clone: This CDR3 is also generated by other DNA sequences in the sample. DNA of the CDR3: TGCAGCGTTGGGAGAAACACTGAAGCTTTCTTT. This translates into CSVGRNTEAFF. This chain links TRBV29-1 with TRBJ1-1; D is undetermined. Deletions cut 4 bases from V and 2 bases from J, with 5 bases between. Germline V gene lookup returns CDR1 SQVTM and CDR2 ANQGSEA. The CDR3 is 11 amino acids.

This clone came up a few times. V usage is TRBV25-1 and J usage is TRBJ2-7, with TRBD1 identical over 9 bases. In germline, CDR1 is MGHDK, CDR2 SYGVNS. The CDR3 length is 15 residues. V was pared by 6 bases and J by 7 bases, with 13 bases of the junction left unmatched. The chain's CDR3 is CASRDSRTGAQEQYF. CDR3 nucleotides: TGTGCCAGCAGAGACAGTAGGACAGGGGCGCAGGAGCAGTACTTC.

The CDR3: CASSIVRGLTEAFF. CDR3 coding DNA: TGTGCCAGTAGTATAGTCAGGGGGCTCACTGAAGCTTTCTTT. The V and J genes are TRBV19 and TRBJ1-1; 8 bases agree with TRBD1. The V and J ends lost 1 base and 4 bases, in that order; junction bases with no gene match: 2. Looked up from germline, CDR1 is LNHDA and CDR2 is SQIVND (reference sequence). CDR3 size: 14 residues. Full variable domain (outside the CDR3, taken from reference TRBV19 and TRBJ1-1): DGGITQSPKYLFRKEGQNVTLSCEQNLNHDAMYWYRQDPGQGLRLIYYSQIVNDFQKGDIAEGYSVSREKKESFPLTVTSAQKNPTAFYLCASSIVRGLTEAFFGQGTRLTVV.

The chain joins TRBV5-1 to TRBJ1-6, with D possibly matching TRBD1 (5 bases). Trimming removed 0 bases from V and 1 base from J, with 11 bases in between. This CDR3 region has 17 residues. Per germline, CDR1 SGHRS and CDR2 YFSETQ. CDR3 DNA: TGCGCCAGCAGCTTGGATGTCAGGGCGTCCTATAATTCACCCCTCCACTTT. This translates into CASSLDVRASYNSPLHF. Drawing the rest from reference TRBV5-1 and TRBJ1-6, the complete variable domain is KAGVTQTPRYLIKTRGQQVTLSCSPISGHRSVSWYQQTPGQGLQFLFEYFSETQRNKGNFPGRFSGRQFSNSRSEMNVSTLELGDSALYLCASSLDVRASYNSPLHFGNGTRLTVT.